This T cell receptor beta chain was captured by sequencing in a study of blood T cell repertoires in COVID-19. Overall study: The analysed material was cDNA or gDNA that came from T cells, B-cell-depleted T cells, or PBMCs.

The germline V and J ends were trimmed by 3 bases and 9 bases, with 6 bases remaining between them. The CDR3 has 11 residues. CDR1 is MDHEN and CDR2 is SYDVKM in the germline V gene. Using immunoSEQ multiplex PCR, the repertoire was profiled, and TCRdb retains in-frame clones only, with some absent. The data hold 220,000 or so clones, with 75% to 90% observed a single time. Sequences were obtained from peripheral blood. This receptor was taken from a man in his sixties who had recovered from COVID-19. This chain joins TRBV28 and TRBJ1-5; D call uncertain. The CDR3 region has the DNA TGTGCCAGCAGTTTGAGCATGCCCCAGCATTTT. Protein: CASSLSMPQHF. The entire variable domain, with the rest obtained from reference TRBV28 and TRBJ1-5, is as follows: DVKVTQSSRYLVKRTGEKVFLECVQDMDHENMFWYRQDPGLGLRLIYFSYDVKMKEKGDIPEGYSVSREKKERFSLILESASTNQTSMYLCASSLSMPQHFGDGTRLSIL.